This T cell receptor (beta chain) was documented in a study of cytomegalovirus exposure and HLA in healthy donors. General observations from the study: What a later analysis showed was that several of the most significant clusters appeared linked to common viral pathogens. In a later analysis, a missense DCLRE1C variant was linked to TCR beta V- and J-gene trimming.

As regards this clone: Its antigen is still unknown.

Amplification used 60 Vbeta primers and 13 Jbeta primers. Profiled with immunoSEQ multiplex PCR; TCRdb holds only in-frame clones, not every one. Of some 150,000 clones in the sample, approximately 64% were seen once. V lost 0 bases, J lost 4 bases, and 13 bases lay in between. CDR1 SGHTS and CDR2 YDEGEE come from the germline V gene. The CDR3 contains 16 residues. The TCR originated in a woman aged 40 to 55 in good health and CMV-seronegative. J is TRBJ2-2 and V is TRBV5-8; no clear D gene. Specimen: PBMCs. The DNA for the CDR3 is TGTGCCAGCAGCTTGGGAGGAGACCCGGGCACCGGGGAGCTGTTTTTT. Translated, it gives CASSLGGDPGTGELFF.